The TCR beta chain described here comes from a study of cytomegalovirus exposure and HLA in healthy donors listed by TCRdb under 2017. Concerning the study at large: According to an earlier analysis of 587 of the donors, about 179 million T cells yielded roughly 110 million unique TCR beta sequences and around 300 Gb of sequence data. An early release covering roughly 640 HLA-typed donors comprised about 300 gigabases of sequencing data and around 80 million unique TCR sequences. Among the roughly 410 genotyped donors, around 81% belonged to the genetic ancestry cluster associated with self-reported Caucasian donors. The aim of the study was to test whether cataloging public T cell receptors could identify signatures of past pathogen exposure. The T cell repertoires of 666 subjects were profiled by immunosequencing and related to cytomegalovirus serostatus. Besides the first cohort of roughly 640 subjects, a separate validation cohort made up of 90 to 150 different subjects was used. To predict cytomegalovirus infection status, the study brought together high-throughput TCR immunosequencing, statistical association of individual TCRs with disease status, and machine learning. A later analysis re-examined previously published TCR beta repertoires from more than 650 donors and added high-resolution HLA genotyping to investigate patterns of TCR occurrence. In the later analysis, no new phenotypic data were used to find candidate immune exposures; instead, reliance was placed on TCR beta sequences and their occurrence across donors. An earlier analysis of several hundred of the donors used high-throughput TCR beta sequencing to judge whether each TCR beta V gene segment behaved as functional or pseudogenic. Alongside the repertoire data, information on donor age, sex, ethnicity and CMV serostatus was compiled. Genome-wide SNP genotypes for about 55% of the 666 donors were used in a later genetic analysis, which treated that subset as a discovery cohort. All discovery cohort repertoires had been generated on a single sequencing platform. Class I and class II HLA loci were covered by the typing at four-digit resolution. Typing coverage differed by locus: A, B, C, DRB1 and DQB1 were typed in about 620-630 donors, DQA1 in 522, DPA1 in 600 to 610, and DPB1 in about 450. About 5 DR-DQ haplotypes were handled as single units for association and clustering, since linkage in the cohort was strong. On average, roughly 250,000 unique TCR beta nucleotide sequences were sequenced per donor among 300 to 500 genotyped donors of the cohort, with around 19% of those sequences being non-productive.

Library generation was performed with the immunoSEQ multiplex PCR assay. For the multiplex PCR, a mixture combining 60 forward primers for TCR Vbeta segments and 13 reverse primers for TCR Jbeta segments was used. The CDR3 region of rearranged TCR beta genes was amplified from genomic DNA by a multiplex PCR assay. The Illumina HiSeq System was used to sequence the amplified TCR beta libraries as 87-base-pair reads. On the authors' methods: In a later analysis, 77 million or so unique TCR beta chains were counted across the approximately 640 repertoires, and roughly 10 million of these chains were shared by at least two donors. To remove PCR and sequencing errors, raw reads were error-corrected and collapsed into unique sequences using a nearest-neighbor algorithm that merged closely related sequences. V, D and J gene segments were assigned by aligning CDR3 sequences to IMGT reference sequences. For a sequence to be retained, a match of at least six nucleotides was required to both a V gene segment and a J gene segment. Rearrangements were classified as productive when the CDR3 lacked stop codons and remained in frame with V and J, and all other rearrangements were classified as non-productive. Following IMGT convention, CDR3 was defined as the stretch from the second conserved V-encoded cysteine up to the conserved J-encoded phenylalanine. The earlier analysis of fewer than 750 of the donors excluded sequences that lacked an unambiguous match to a single V gene segment. An earlier analysis of a few hundred of the donors called V segments functional above 56.7% productive rearrangements and segregating when the between-donor standard deviation exceeded 5%. A statistical classification framework was developed to diagnose cytomegalovirus status using the catalog of TCR beta chain sequences. V and J gene assignment, in a later analysis, came from comparing TCR nucleotide sequences with IMGT/GENE-DB human TR gene sequences. A later analysis assigned CDR3 sequences and most-parsimonious VDJ recombination scenarios with the TCRdist pipeline. In a later analysis, each TCR beta chain was defined by its CDR3 amino acid sequence together with its V-gene family, and reads without a unique V-gene family were excluded. A later analysis removed 550 to 650 highly shared, low-generation-probability nucleotide sequences to deal with suspected cross-contamination and a sequencing artifact. A later analysis calculated a clonal expansion index for each public chain from normalized within-repertoire ranks of inferred template counts. Generation probabilities in a later analysis came from a VDJ recombination model fitted to out-of-frame rearrangements, and those results were checked against IGoR. Hypergeometric tests were used in a later analysis to score TCR-TCR, TCR-HLA and TCR-CMV co-occurrence, with a repertoire-size bias correction applied to the TCR pairs. In a later analysis, false discovery rates were estimated by permuting HLA or CMV assignments 20 times. In a later analysis, co-occurring TCRs were grouped using DBSCAN, with TCRdist sequence similarity added in when clustering inside HLA-allele-positive subsets. Repertoires with fewer than 30,000 or more than 120,000 public chains, plus five repertoires with anomalous nucleotide sharing, were excluded from co-occurrence clustering. In TCRdb, the immuneACCESS table is reduced to in-frame sequences with V and J assigned. These tables do not hold every clone; where another copy was compared, an unresolved V gene accounts for under half, and the others remain unexplained. Clone size and V and J calls were adopted from that table, with D and trimming inferred from the DNA. This sample gives roughly 160,000 clones in total; 70% to 80% of them show up just once. Under 2.5% of the sample comes from the top ten.

Turning to this clone: Its antigen is not yet known. No much larger clone is present one base from it, and per-base qualities are unavailable.

The CDR3 has 12 amino acids, counting the end cysteine and phenylalanine. Solely the CDR3 DNA is kept, with 36 bases framed from the first base. Per the germline V gene, SGHTS is the CDR1 and YDEGEE is the CDR2. V lost 7 bases and J lost 3 bases; the stretch between them is 8 bases long. Beyond this particular receptor, the publication reports: Assigning TCR associations to individual alleles was difficult when HLA alleles, especially DR and DQ, strongly co-occurred. Compared with equally common non-associated chains, HLA-associated TCR beta chains in a later analysis were more clonally expanded and had lower generation probabilities. About 17 rarely observed V segments, including chromosome 9 orphons, were excluded from the earlier analysis of several hundred of the donors because counts were too low. Broadly in line with IMGT annotations, most TCR beta V segments showed up in productive rearrangements about 87% or about 30% of the time in an earlier analysis of several hundred of the donors. A further reported finding was that TCR beta sequences accurately predicted the HLA-A and HLA-B alleles for most subjects in the first cohort. In both the original and validation cohorts, the classifier was reported to diagnose cytomegalovirus status with high specificity and sensitivity. According to the authors, the approach could potentially be generalized to other disease states and immunological phenotypes. A later analysis found that most CMV-associated TCR beta chains appeared HLA-restricted, with HLA associations seemingly driven largely by CMV exposure. A cluster of highly shared sequence variants was judged likely to represent a technical artifact of the sequencing pipeline. Sequencing depth was assumed to be roughly uniform across donors in the presence/absence analyses, though that assumption may not hold. In a later analysis, TCR association rates were found to vary across HLA loci, with the most associated TCRs seen for DRB1 alleles and the fewest for HLA-C alleles. A few of the identified cytomegalovirus-associated TCR beta chains were confirmed in vitro to be specific for cytomegalovirus antigens. A later analysis reported that several top co-occurrence clusters appeared linked to parvovirus B19, influenza, CMV and Epstein-Barr virus. This cohort had only TCR beta chains sequenced, and the lack of alpha or paired-chain data limited which features could be detected. A later analysis associated 15,000 or so TCR beta sequences with specific HLA alleles at a false discovery rate of 0.05. The only immune exposure information available for the cohort was CMV serostatus. Most TCR sequences were seen in very few donors, while some public TCRs were found in many individuals. Correlated functional status among segregating V segments might reflect linkage disequilibrium, but an unknown experimental factor could not be ruled out. Because some donors lacked HLA typing at each locus, the association tests relied only on the typed subset. According to a later genetic analysis, donors in an Asian-associated ancestry cluster had fewer N-insertions in productive TCRs than the roughly 700-donor mean. A total of some 180 TCR beta chains were listed by the study as associated with cytomegalovirus. An association between a missense DCLRE1C variant and V-gene and J-gene trimming of TCR beta chains was found in a later genetic analysis and replicated in an independent cohort. The 87-base-pair reads could not distinguish some IMGT-functional V segments, including TRBV6-2 and TRBV6-3, so those segments were excluded.

In total, about 650 healthy bone marrow donors made up the cohort. Cohort members were all nominally healthy when sampled, although unrecorded immune exposures were likely present. The donor was CMV seronegative and was included in the group of hundreds of seronegative cohort members. Each donor provided a peripheral blood sample, and peripheral blood mononuclear cells were used for TCR beta sequencing. Genomic DNA was extracted from the blood cell samples with the Qiagen DNeasy Blood Extraction Kit. The sequencing input was PBMCs. This TCR was sampled from a man between 35 and 55 years old in good health and CMV-seronegative. The rearrangement combines TRBV5-8 with TRBJ1-5; TRBD1 might be the D gene, on 5 matching bases. In nucleotide form, the sequence is TGTGCCAGCGGACACCTCAATCAGCCCCAGCATTTT. Its product reads: CASGHLNQPQHF.